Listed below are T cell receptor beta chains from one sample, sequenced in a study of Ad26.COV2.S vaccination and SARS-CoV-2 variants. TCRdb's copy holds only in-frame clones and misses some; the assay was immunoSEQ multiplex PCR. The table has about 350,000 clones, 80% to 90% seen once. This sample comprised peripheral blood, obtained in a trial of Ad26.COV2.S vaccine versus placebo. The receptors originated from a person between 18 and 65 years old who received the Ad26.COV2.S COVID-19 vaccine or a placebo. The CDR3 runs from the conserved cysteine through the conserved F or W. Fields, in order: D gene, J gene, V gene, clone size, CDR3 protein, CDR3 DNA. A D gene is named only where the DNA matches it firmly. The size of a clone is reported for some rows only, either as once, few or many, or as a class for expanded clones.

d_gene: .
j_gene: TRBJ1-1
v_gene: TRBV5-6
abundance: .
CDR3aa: CASSLRSGIGMNTEAFF
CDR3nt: TGTGCCAGCAGCTTAAGGTCAGGGATCGGGATGAACACTGAAGCTTTCTTT

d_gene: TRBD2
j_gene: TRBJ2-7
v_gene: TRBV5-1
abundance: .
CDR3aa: CASSLGTSGVTYEQYF
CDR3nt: TGCGCCAGCAGCTTGGGGACTAGCGGTGTTACCTACGAGCAGTACTTC

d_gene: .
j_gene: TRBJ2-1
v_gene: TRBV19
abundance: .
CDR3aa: CASSPPGAYNEQFF
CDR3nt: TGTGCCAGTAGTCCCCCGGGGGCCTACAATGAGCAGTTCTTC

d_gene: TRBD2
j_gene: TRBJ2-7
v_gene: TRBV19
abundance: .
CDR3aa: CASKPGLADYEQYF
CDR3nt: TGTGCCAGTAAGCCAGGGCTAGCGGATTACGAGCAGTACTTC

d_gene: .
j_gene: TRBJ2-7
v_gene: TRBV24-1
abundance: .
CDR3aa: CATSGSSWHEQYF
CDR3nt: TGTGCCACCAGTGGGTCCTCGTGGCACGAGCAGTACTTC

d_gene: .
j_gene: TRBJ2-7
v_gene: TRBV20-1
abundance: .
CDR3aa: CSAVGGGEQYF
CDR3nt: TGCAGTGCGGTGGGGGGCGGCGAGCAGTACTTC

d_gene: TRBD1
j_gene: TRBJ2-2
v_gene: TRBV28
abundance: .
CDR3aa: CASSFQGAYTGELFF
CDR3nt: TGTGCCAGCAGTTTTCAGGGGGCTTACACCGGGGAGCTGTTTTTT

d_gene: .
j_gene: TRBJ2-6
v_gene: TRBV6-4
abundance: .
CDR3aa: CASSVSYSSSGANVLTF
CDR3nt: TGTGCCAGCAGTGTCTCATACAGTAGCTCTGGGGCCAACGTCCTGACTTTC

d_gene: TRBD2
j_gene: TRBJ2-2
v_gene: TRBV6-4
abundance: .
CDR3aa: CASSLTSGRPITGELFF
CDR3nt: TGTGCCAGCAGTCTCACTAGCGGCCGCCCTATCACCGGGGAGCTGTTTTTT

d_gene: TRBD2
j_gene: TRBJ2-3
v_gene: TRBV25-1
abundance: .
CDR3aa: CASSNPSGSPLDTQYF
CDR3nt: TGTGCCAGCAGTAACCCTAGCGGGAGTCCCCTAGATACGCAGTATTTT

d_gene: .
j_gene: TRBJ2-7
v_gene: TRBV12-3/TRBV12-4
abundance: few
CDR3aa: CASSLSFLYEQYF
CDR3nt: TGTGCCAGCAGTTTATCGTTTCTGTACGAGCAGTACTTC

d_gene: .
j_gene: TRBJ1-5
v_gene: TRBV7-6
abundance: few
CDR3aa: CASSFPGRVSPQHF
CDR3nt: TGTGCCAGCAGCTTTCCGGGTCGGGTTTCGCCCCAGCATTTT

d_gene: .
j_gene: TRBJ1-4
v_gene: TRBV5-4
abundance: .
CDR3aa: CASSSGDPNEKLFF
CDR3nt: TGTGCCAGCAGCTCAGGGGACCCAAATGAAAAACTGTTTTTT

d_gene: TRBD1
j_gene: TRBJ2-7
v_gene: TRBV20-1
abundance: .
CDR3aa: CSALGQSEQYF
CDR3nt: TGCAGTGCCTTGGGACAGTCCGAGCAGTACTTC

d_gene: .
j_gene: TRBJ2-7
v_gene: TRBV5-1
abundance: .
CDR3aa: CASSLEGSAPYEQYF
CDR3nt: TGCGCCAGCAGCTTGGAGGGTTCGGCGCCCTACGAGCAGTACTTC

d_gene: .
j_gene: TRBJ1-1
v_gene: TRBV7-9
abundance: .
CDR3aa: CASRPGTRAALYTEAFF
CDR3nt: TGTGCCAGCAGACCCGGGACAAGGGCCGCTTTGTACACTGAAGCTTTCTTT

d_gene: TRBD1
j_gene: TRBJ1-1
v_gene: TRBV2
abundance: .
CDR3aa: CASSQQTGVLAEAFF
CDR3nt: TGTGCCAGCAGCCAGCAGACAGGGGTCTTGGCTGAAGCTTTCTTT

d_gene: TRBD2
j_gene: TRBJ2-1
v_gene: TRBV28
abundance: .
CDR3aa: CASSCLRAAGVNNEQFF
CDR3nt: TGTGCCAGCAGTTGTCTCAGGGCAGCGGGAGTGAACAATGAGCAGTTCTTC

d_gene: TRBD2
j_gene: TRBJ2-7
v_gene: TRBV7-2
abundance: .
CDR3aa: CASSSSLAGAMLEQYF
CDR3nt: TGTGCCAGCAGCTCGTCCCTAGCGGGCGCGATGTTGGAGCAGTACTTC

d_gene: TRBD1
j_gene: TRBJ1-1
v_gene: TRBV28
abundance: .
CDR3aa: CASSVTGQAKGAFF
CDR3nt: TGTGCCAGCAGTGTTACGGGACAGGCCAAGGGAGCTTTCTTT

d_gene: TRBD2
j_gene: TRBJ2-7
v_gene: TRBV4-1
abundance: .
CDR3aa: CASSRSGGSPEQYF
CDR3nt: TGCGCCAGCAGCCGCAGCGGGGGGTCACCCGAGCAGTACTTC

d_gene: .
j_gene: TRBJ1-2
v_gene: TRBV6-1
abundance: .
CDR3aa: CASSVLPDGPVGGGYTF
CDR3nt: TGTGCCAGCAGTGTCCTCCCCGACGGCCCAGTGGGTGGGGGCTACACCTTC

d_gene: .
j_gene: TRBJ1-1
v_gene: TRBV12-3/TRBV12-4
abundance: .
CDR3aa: CASSGVRAEAFF
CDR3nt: TGTGCCAGCAGCGGGGTTCGGGCTGAAGCTTTCTTT

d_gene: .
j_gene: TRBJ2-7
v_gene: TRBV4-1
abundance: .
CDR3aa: CASSYRQDHSYEQYF
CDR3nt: TGCGCCAGCAGCTATAGACAGGACCATTCCTACGAGCAGTACTTC

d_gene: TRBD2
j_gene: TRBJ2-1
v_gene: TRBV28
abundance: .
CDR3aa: CASSRLARYNEQFF
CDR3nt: TGTGCCAGCAGTAGACTAGCGCGATACAATGAGCAGTTCTTC

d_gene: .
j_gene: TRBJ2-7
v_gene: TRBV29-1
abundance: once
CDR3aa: CSVRRSGSYEQYF
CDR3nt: TGCAGCGTTAGGCGGAGTGGGAGCTACGAGCAGTACTTC

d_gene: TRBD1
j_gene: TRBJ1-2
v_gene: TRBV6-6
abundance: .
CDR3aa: CASSTGTEKMYGYTF
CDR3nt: TGTGCCAGCAGCACCGGGACAGAAAAGATGTATGGCTACACCTTC

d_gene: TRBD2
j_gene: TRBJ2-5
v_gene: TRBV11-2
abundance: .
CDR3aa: CASSLWPREQETQYF
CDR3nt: TGTGCCAGCAGCCTCTGGCCGCGGGAGCAAGAGACCCAGTACTTC

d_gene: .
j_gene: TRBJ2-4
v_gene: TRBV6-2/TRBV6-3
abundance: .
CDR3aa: CASSYSGGFGAKNIQYF
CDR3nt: TGTGCCAGCAGTTACTCTGGGGGTTTCGGAGCCAAAAACATTCAGTACTTC

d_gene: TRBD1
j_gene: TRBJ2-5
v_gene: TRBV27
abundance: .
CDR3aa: CASRNRQGAQETQYF
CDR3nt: TGTGCCAGCAGGAATCGACAGGGGGCCCAAGAGACCCAGTACTTC

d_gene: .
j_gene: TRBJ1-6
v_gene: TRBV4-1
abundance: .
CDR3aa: CASSQGSGSPNSPLHF
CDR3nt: TGCGCCAGCAGCCAAGGAAGCGGATCGCCTAATTCACCCCTCCACTTT

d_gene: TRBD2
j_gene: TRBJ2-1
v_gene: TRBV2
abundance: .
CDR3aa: CASREGLAGIYNEQFF
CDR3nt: TGTGCCAGCAGGGAGGGACTAGCGGGGATTTACAATGAGCAGTTCTTC

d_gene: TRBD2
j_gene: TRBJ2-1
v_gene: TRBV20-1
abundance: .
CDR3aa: CSASRRLAGVSEQFF
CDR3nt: TGCAGTGCTAGTCGACGCCTAGCGGGAGTTAGTGAGCAGTTCTTC

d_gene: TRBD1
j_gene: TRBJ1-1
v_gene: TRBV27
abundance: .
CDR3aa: CASQDRQGQISEAFF
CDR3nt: TGTGCCAGTCAAGATAGACAGGGTCAGATATCTGAAGCTTTCTTT

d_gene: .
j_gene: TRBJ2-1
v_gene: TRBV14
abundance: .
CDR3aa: CASSQVDGGYNEQFF
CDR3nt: TGTGCCAGCAGCCAAGTGGACGGGGGCTACAATGAGCAGTTCTTC

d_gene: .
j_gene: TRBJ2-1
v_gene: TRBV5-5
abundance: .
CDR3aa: CASEPGLVAREQFF
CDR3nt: TGTGCCAGCGAACCCGGTCTAGTGGCGCGTGAGCAGTTCTTC

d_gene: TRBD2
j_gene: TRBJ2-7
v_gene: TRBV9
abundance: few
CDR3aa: CASSPRGPSGTYEQYF
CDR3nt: TGTGCCAGCAGCCCCCGGGGGCCTAGCGGGACTTACGAGCAGTACTTC

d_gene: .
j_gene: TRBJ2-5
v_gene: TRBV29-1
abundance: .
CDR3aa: CSAGGALVAETQYF
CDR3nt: TGCAGCGCTGGCGGGGCATTGGTCGCGGAGACCCAGTACTTC

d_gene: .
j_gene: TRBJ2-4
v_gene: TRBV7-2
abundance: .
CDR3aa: CASSLGKLHIQYF
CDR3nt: TGTGCCAGCAGCTTAGGGAAGCTGCACATTCAGTACTTC

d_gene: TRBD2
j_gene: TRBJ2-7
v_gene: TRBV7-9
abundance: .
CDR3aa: CASSLSGGAYEQYF
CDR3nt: TGTGCCAGCAGCTTAAGTGGGGGGGCCTACGAGCAGTACTTC

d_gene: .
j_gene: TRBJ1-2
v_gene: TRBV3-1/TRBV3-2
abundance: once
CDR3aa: CASSQGAGLNYGYTF
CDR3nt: TGTGCCAGCAGCCAAGGGGCAGGTCTGAACTATGGCTACACCTTC

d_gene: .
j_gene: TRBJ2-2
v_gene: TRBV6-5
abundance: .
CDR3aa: CASSYPTTGGELFF
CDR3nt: TGTGCCAGCAGTTACCCGACCACAGGCGGGGAGCTGTTTTTT

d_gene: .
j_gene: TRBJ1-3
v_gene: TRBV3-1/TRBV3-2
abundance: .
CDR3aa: CASTNTGGSGNTIYF
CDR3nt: TGTGCCAGCACCAATACAGGTGGATCTGGAAACACCATATATTTT

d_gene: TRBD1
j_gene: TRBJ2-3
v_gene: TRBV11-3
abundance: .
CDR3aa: CASSLQGTGADTQYF
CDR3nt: TGTGCCAGCAGCTTACAGGGGACAGGGGCAGATACGCAGTATTTT

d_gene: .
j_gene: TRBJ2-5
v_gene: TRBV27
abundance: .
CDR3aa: CASSLYSTSETQYF
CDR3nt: TGTGCCAGCAGTTTATATTCGACTAGTGAGACCCAGTACTTC

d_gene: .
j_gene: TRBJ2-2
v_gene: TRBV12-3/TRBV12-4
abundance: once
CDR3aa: CASRRGGTGELFF
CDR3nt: TGTGCCAGCAGACGTGGAGGCACCGGGGAGCTGTTTTTT

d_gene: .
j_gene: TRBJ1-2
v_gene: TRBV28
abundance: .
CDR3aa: CASNIPGGGRSDYGYTF
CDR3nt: TGTGCCAGCAACATCCCGGGCGGAGGGCGTAGCGACTATGGCTACACCTTC

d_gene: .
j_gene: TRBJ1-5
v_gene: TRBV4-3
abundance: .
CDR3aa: CASSQDRGRPNQPQHF
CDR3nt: TGCGCCAGCAGCCAAGACCGCGGGCGTCCCAATCAGCCCCAGCATTTT

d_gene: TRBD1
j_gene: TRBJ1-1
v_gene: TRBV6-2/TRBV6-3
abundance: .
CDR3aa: CASSTWDRGRDGNTEAFF
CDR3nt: TGTGCCAGCAGTACCTGGGACAGGGGGCGAGACGGCAACACTGAAGCTTTCTTT

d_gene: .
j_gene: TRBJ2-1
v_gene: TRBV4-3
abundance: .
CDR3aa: CASSQDRQGDSSYNEQFF
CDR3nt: TGCGCCAGCAGCCAAGATCGCCAGGGCGATAGCTCCTACAATGAGCAGTTCTTC

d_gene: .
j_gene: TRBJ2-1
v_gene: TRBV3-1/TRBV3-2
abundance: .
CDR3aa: CASSQARGSHEQFF
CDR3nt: TGTGCCAGCAGCCAAGCCCGGGGCAGTCATGAGCAGTTCTTC

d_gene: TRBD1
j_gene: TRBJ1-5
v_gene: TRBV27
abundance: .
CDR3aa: CASSTRDRNQPQHF
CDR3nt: TGTGCCAGCAGTACCCGGGACAGAAATCAGCCCCAGCATTTT

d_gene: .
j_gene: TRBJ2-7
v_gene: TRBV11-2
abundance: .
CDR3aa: CASRPGQGGFAYEQYF
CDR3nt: TGTGCCAGCCGCCCTGGGCAGGGGGGTTTCGCCTACGAGCAGTACTTC

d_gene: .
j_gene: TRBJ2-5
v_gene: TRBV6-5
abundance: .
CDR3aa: CATTWGGLQETQYF
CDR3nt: TGTGCCACCACCTGGGGGGGGCTGCAAGAGACCCAGTACTTC

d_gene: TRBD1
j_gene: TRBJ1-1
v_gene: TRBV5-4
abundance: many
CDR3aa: CASSSTGGAFEAFF
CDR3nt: TGTGCCAGCAGCTCGACAGGGGGCGCCTTTGAAGCTTTCTTT

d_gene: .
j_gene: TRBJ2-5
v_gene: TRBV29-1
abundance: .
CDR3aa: CSVDQQGETQYF
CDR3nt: TGCAGCGTTGATCAACAGGGAGAGACCCAGTACTTC

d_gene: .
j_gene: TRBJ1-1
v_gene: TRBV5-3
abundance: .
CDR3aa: CARSLGSRGNTEAFF
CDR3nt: TGTGCCAGAAGCTTGGGCAGCCGGGGGAACACTGAAGCTTTCTTT